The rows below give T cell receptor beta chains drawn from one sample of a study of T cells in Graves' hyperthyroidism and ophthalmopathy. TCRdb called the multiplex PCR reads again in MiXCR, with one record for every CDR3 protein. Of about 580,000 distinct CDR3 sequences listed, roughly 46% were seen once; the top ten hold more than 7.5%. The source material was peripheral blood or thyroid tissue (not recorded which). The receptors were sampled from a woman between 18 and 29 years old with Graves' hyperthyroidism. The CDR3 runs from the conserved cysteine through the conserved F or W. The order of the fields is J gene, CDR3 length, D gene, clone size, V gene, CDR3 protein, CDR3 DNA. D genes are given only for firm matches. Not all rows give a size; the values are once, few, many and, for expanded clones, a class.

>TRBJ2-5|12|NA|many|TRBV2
CASRVSHETQYF
TGTGCCAGCAGGGTCAGCCATGAGACCCAGTACTTC
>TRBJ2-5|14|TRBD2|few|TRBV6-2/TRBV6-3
CVSSLAGVEETQYF
TGTGTCAGCAGTTTAGCGGGAGTGGAGGAGACCCAGTACTTC
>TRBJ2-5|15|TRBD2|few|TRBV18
CASSPPGLAKETQYF
TGTGCCAGCTCACCCCCAGGACTAGCTAAGGAGACCCAGTACTTC
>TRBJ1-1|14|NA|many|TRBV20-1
CSARRGGSNTEAFF
TGCAGTGCTAGAAGGGGCGGATCGAACACTGAAGCTTTCTTT
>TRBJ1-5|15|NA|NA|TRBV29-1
CSVEYRGYSNQPQHF
TGCAGCGTTGAATATCGGGGCTATAGCAATCAGCCCCAGCATTTT
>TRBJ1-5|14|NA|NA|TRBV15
CATSREGGDQPRHF
TGTGCCACCAGCAGAGAGGGAGGGGATCAGCCCCGGCATTTT
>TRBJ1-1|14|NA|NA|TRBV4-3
CASSQPRARTEAFF
TGCGCCAGCAGCCAACCCCGGGCCCGCACTGAAGCTTTCTTT
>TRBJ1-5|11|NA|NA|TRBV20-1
CSAREGAGQHF
TGCAGTGCTAGAGAGGGGGCAGGCCAGCATTTT
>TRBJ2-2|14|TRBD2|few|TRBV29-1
CSVLGLAGHGELFF
TGCAGCGTTTTGGGACTAGCGGGACACGGGGAGCTGTTTTTT
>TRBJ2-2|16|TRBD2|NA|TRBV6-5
CAISYSGRHKTGELFF
TGTGCCATCAGTTACAGCGGGAGGCACAAAACCGGGGAGCTGTTTTTT
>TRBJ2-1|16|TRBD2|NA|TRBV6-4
CASRVLGSGSGAEQFF
TGTGCCAGCAGGGTTCTGGGTAGCGGGAGTGGAGCTGAGCAGTTCTTC
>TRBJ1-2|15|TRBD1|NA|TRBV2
CASSEDRDRAYGYTF
TGTGCCAGCAGTGAAGACCGGGACAGGGCCTATGGCTACACCTTC
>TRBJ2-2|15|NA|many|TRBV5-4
CASSLVRLPPGELFF
TGTGCCAGCAGCTTGGTGCGGCTCCCCCCCGGGGAGCTGTTTTTT
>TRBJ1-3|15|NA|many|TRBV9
CASSVVSGAGNTIYF
TGTGCCAGCAGCGTAGTTTCGGGGGCTGGAAACACCATATATTTT
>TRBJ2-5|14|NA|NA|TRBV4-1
CASSPGARMETQYF
TGTGCCAGCAGCCCGGGGGCTAGAATGGAGACCCAGTACTTC
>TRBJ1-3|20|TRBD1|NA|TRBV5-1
CASITEAGQEHSEKARTIYF
TGCGCCAGCATCACGGAGGCGGGACAGGAACACTCGGAAAAAGCCCGGACCATATATTTT
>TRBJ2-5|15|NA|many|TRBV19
CASSALRDNGETQYF
TGTGCCAGTAGCGCCCTCCGGGACAACGGAGAGACCCAGTACTTC
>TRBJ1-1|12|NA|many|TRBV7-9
CASRTLNTEAFF
TGTGCCAGCAGGACCCTTAACACTGAAGCTTTCTTT
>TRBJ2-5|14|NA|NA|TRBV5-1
CASRTPAGEETQYF
TGCGCCAGCAGGACGCCAGCCGGTGAAGAGACCCAGTACTTC
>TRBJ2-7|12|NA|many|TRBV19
CASRNRVDEQYF
TGTGCCAGTAGGAACAGGGTGGACGAGCAGTACTTC
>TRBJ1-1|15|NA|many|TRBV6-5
CASSYASEGSTEAFF
TGTGCCAGCAGTTACGCGTCTGAGGGATCCACTGAAGCTTTCTTT
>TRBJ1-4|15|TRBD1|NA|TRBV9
CASSARQGTNEKLFF
TGTGCCAGCAGCGCTAGACAGGGTACTAATGAAAAACTGTTTTTT
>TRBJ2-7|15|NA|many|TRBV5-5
CASSLSPGDTYEQYF
TGTGCCAGCAGTCTGAGCCCAGGGGATACCTACGAGCAGTACTTC
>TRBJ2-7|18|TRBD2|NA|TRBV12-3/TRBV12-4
CASSEGTSGRRGEDEQYF
TGTGCCAGCAGTGAGGGGACTAGCGGGAGAAGAGGAGAGGACGAGCAGTACTTC
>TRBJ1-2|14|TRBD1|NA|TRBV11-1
CASREKGGFYGYTF
TGTGCCAGCAGAGAAAAAGGGGGCTTCTATGGCTACACCTTC
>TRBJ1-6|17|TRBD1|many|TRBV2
CASSGDRGEEENSPLHF
TGTGCCAGCAGTGGTGACAGGGGAGAAGAGGAGAATTCACCCCTCCACTTT
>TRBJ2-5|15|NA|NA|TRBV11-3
CATRAGGYTEETQYF
TGTGCCACCAGGGCAGGGGGGTACACGGAAGAGACCCAGTACTTC
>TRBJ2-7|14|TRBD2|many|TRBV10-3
CAISRLAVGTEQYF
TGTGCCATCAGTAGACTAGCCGTAGGTACCGAGCAGTACTTC